One and the same sample provided the 18 T cell receptor beta chains below, sequenced in a study of T cells in Graves' hyperthyroidism and ophthalmopathy. RNA transcripts gave rise to amplified TCR beta CDR3 regions. The HTBI primer set served for first-round RT-PCR of the TCR CDR3. TCRdb called the multiplex PCR reads again in MiXCR, with one record for every CDR3 protein. The repertoire holds fewer than 450,000 distinct CDR3 sequences, with about 18% as singletons. Sequences were obtained from blood. The origin of the receptors is a man between 18 and 35 years old with Graves' ophthalmopathy.

Points on this clonotype: No conserved phenylalanine or tryptophan ends this CDR3, so it is likely a read error. The V call is TRBV9, the J call TRBJ2-1; D is ambiguous. Germline lookup yields CDR1 SGDLS and CDR2 YYNGEE. The CDR3 totals 13 residues. V lost 2 bases and J lost 4, with 7 bases in between. The DNA of the CDR3 is TGTGCCAGCAGCGTGGCTGATTACAATGAGCAGTTCTCC. It yields the protein CASSVADYNEQFS.

This clonotype was seen more than once but under ten times. The rearrangement uses TRBV9 and TRBJ2-2; 12 bases fit TRBD1. The germline CDR1 and CDR2 sequences are SGDLS and YYNGEE. Trimming took 3 bases from V and 3 from J; bases not matched to a gene: 3. The CDR3 covers 16 residues. This CDR3 is CASSGRDRGHTGELFF. CDR3 DNA: TGTGCCAGCAGCGGCAGGGACAGGGGGCACACCGGGGAGCTGTTTTTT.

J is TRBJ2-5 and V is TRBV20-1; TRBD2 matches 11 bases. This CDR3 comprises 16 residues. Germline CDR1 is DFQATT and CDR2 is SNEGSKA (reference sequence). Losses at the gene ends were 6 bases for V and 1 base for J; bases not matched to a gene: 10. The CDR3 nucleotides read TGCAGTGCCACTGCTCTACTAGCGGGGGTCCAAGAGACCCAGTACTTC. It specifies CSATALLAGVQETQYF.

This clonotype showed up just a few times. This chain connects TRBV15 to TRBJ2-5; either TRBD1 or TRBD2 may supply D (5 bases each). This CDR3 contains 13 residues. Germline V gene lookup returns CDR1 LNHNV and CDR2 YYDKDF (reference sequence). V was pared by 5 bases and J by 1 base, with 8 bases between. For the CDR3, the DNA is TGTGCCACCAGCGGGGGAGTCCAAGAGACCCAGTACTTC. The encoded protein is CATSGGVQETQYF.

This rearrangement joins TRBV5-1 to TRBJ1-5, with 8 positions matching TRBD1. This CDR3 contains 16 residues. Germline V CDR1 and CDR2: SGHRS, YFSETQ. With 4 bases clipped from V and 0 bases from J, the junction kept 6 bases outside the gene matches. CDR3 sequence: CASSPTTGGSNQPQHF. The CDR3 DNA reads TGCGCCAGCAGCCCTACTACAGGGGGTAGCAATCAGCCCCAGCATTTT. Looking up the rest from reference TRBV5-1 and TRBJ1-5 gives the full variable domain: KAGVTQTPRYLIKTRGQQVTLSCSPISGHRSVSWYQQTPGQGLQFLFEYFSETQRNKGNFPGRFSGRQFSNSRSEMNVSTLELGDSALYLCASSPTTGGSNQPQHFGDGTRLSIL.

At least ten counts were recorded for this clonotype. The rearrangement joins TRBV7-9 to TRBJ2-7, with TRBD1 as a possible D gene (6 bases). In germline, CDR1 is SEHNR, CDR2 FQNEAQ (reference sequence). CDR3 length: 19 amino acids. V was pared by 3 bases and J by 0 bases, with 24 bases between. CDR3 region: CASSFRSPYPDSHSYEQYF. The CDR3 coding sequence is TGTGCCAGCAGCTTCCGCTCCCCTTACCCGGACAGTCACTCCTACGAGCAGTACTTC.

This clonotype was observed at least ten times. This chain joins TRBV7-9 and TRBJ2-5; 7 positions match TRBD2. Trimming cost V 5 bases and J 5 bases; bases outside gene matches: 14. This CDR3 contains 16 residues. CDR1 SEHNR and CDR2 FQNEAQ come from the germline V gene (reference sequence). The CDR3 DNA reads as TGTGCCAGCAGCCCGGGCGGCAGCGGGGATTTGGAGACCCAGTACTTC. Protein: CASSPGGSGDLETQYF.

Here the CDR3 reads CASSQPGAAGETQYF. As DNA, the CDR3 is TGCGCCAGCAGCCAACCCGGGGCAGCGGGAGAGACCCAGTACTTC. This sequence joins TRBV4-1 and TRBJ2-5; D might be TRBD2 (6 bases). Trimming cost V 2 bases and J 4 bases, with 14 bases left between them. The CDR3 is 15 amino acids. Germline loops: CDR1 MGHRA, CDR2 YSYEKL.

This clonotype was picked up many times. This chain connects TRBV2 to TRBJ2-7, with 9 bases identical to TRBD2. The V segment lost 5 bases and the J segment 2 bases; nucleotides outside the gene matches: 7. Germline V gene data show CDR1 as SNHLY and CDR2 as FYNNEI. The CDR3 is made up of 15 amino acids. The CDR3 DNA sequence: TGTGCCAGCAGTTATCTAGCGGGGACCGCCTACGAGCAGTACTTC. Its protein is CASSYLAGTAYEQYF.

This clonotype was seen many times. The chain has TRBV5-6 and TRBJ1-1; tentatively, D is TRBD1 (5 bases). This CDR3 is 14 amino acids long. The V and J ends lost 4 bases and 0 bases respectively, with 10 bases between them. CDR1 and CDR2 from the germline V gene are SGHDT and YYEEEE. DNA of the CDR3: TGTGCCAGCAGCCCGGGACTCATGAACACTGAAGCTTTCTTT. It encodes CASSPGLMNTEAFF.

This clonotype occurred many times. The rearrangement joins TRBV6-1 to TRBJ2-7; 13 bases align to TRBD2. Germline V gene sequence: CDR1 MNHNS, CDR2 SASEGT. CDR3 length: 15 residues. J gave up 1 base and V 10 bases, and 7 bases lay outside the gene matches. CDR3 sequence reads: CATRLTSGGSYEQYF. The CDR3 DNA sequence: TGTGCCACTCGGCTGACTAGCGGGGGGTCCTACGAGCAGTACTTC.

This clonotype has just a few counts. The chain recombines TRBV6-1 with TRBJ2-7, with D perhaps given as TRBD1 or TRBD2 (6 bases each). The CDR3 extends over 14 amino acids. The V end lost 6 bases, the J end lost 7 bases, and 19 bases lay between the germline ends. Germline V gives CDR1 MNHNS, CDR2 SASEGT. In DNA, the CDR3 is TGTGCCAGCAGCCAAGGGGGGATAACCGAGGAGCAGTACTTC. Residues: CASSQGGITEEQYF.

In its sample, this clonotype was seen many times. J is TRBJ2-7 and V is TRBV3-1; 7 bases agree with TRBD2. This CDR3 region has 14 residues. Trimming cost V 2 bases and J 6 bases; bases outside gene matches: 7. Germline values: CDR1 LGHDT, CDR2 YNNKEL (reference sequence). In nucleotides, the CDR3 is TGTGCCAGCAGCCAACGTGGGGGGGGAAGCGAGCAGTACTTC. Protein product: CASSQRGGGSEQYF.

Many counts were recorded for this clonotype. The V call is TRBV3-1, the J call TRBJ1-6; D is unresolved. Trimming took 1 base from V and 8 from J, leaving 12 bases between them. Germline lookup yields CDR1 LGHDT and CDR2 YNNKEL (reference sequence). There are 15 residues in the CDR3. The CDR3 is CASSQGMAADSPLHF. The CDR3, as DNA: TGTGCCAGCAGCCAAGGGATGGCGGCCGATTCACCCCTCCACTTT. The full variable domain, with the rest looked up from reference TRBV3-1 and TRBJ1-6, is DTAVSQTPKYLVTQMGNDKSIKCEQNLGHDTMYWYKQDSKKFLKIMFSYNNKELIINETVPNRFSPKSPDKAHLNLHINSLELGDSAVYFCASSQGMAADSPLHFGNGTRLTVT.

The rearrangement joins TRBV6-2 or TRBV6-3 to TRBJ1-6, with TRBD1 as a possible D gene (6 bases). Germline lookup yields CDR1 MNHEY and CDR2 SVGEGT. The CDR3 has 15 residues. The V end lost 4 bases, the J end lost 0 bases, and 7 bases lay between the germline ends. CDR3 nucleotide sequence: TGTGCCAGCAGTTTGGACAGCTCCTATAATTCACCCCTCCACTTT. Translated, it gives CASSLDSSYNSPLHF.

V and J are TRBV20-1 and TRBJ2-1; D not certain. The V end was cut by 0 bases, the J end by 0 bases, with 6 bases between. This CDR3 has 14 amino acids. Germline assignment: CDR1 DFQATT and CDR2 SNEGSKA (reference sequence). CDR3 residues: CSARDSFSYNEQFF. CDR3 in DNA: TGCAGTGCTAGAGACAGCTTCTCCTACAATGAGCAGTTCTTC.

Details on this clonotype: The DNA is omitted, as the CDR3 cannot be located on it reliably, and the CDR3 follows TCRdb's listing. This CDR3 reads CASSIYLCSTGTFEAFF. This rearrangement joins TRBV2 to TRBJ1-1; the table calls TRBD1, which could not be checked here. Germline loops: CDR1 SNHLY, CDR2 FYNNEI. The length of the CDR3 is 17 amino acids, counting both ends.

The chain has TRBV7-9 and TRBJ1-5; D possibly corresponds to TRBD1 (6 bases). This CDR3 is 17 amino acids long. Per the germline V gene, CDR1 is SEHNR and CDR2 is FQNEAQ (reference sequence). Trimming left V 3 bases short and J 7 bases short, with 22 bases between. The CDR3 spells CASSFSRGAPSEQPQHF. DNA for the CDR3: TGTGCCAGCAGCTTCTCTCGGGGGGCCCCTTCAGAGCAGCCCCAGCATTTT.